This TCR beta chain was identified in a study of beta chain features in type 1 diabetes. Expressed TCRB transcripts were sequenced because the isolated RNA had all been reverse transcribed beforehand. Measured with immunoSEQ multiplex PCR; TCRdb has only the in-frame clones, and not every one. The sample gives a few hundred thousand clones, about 15% of which show up once; 0.019% is in the top ten. General observations from the study: Compared with healthy donors, patients appeared to share more similar naive, central memory and regulatory TCRB repertoires. Type 1 diabetes patients showed fewer insertions and more deletions at VDJ junctions.

This clone was recorded a few times. Antigen specificity is unknown. The TCR originated in a woman aged 18 to 35 in good health. Sample: naive CD4+ T cells from blood.

CDR3: CASSEAGEWYGYTF. The CDR3 coding sequence is TGTGCCAGCAGTGAGGCAGGGGAATGGTATGGCTACACCTTC. The chain uses TRBV28 and TRBJ1-2, with D possibly TRBD1 on 6 matching bases. Trimming cost V 5 bases and J 5 bases, with 15 bases left between them. Germline CDR1 MDHEN, CDR2 SYDVKM. The CDR3 length is 14 residues.